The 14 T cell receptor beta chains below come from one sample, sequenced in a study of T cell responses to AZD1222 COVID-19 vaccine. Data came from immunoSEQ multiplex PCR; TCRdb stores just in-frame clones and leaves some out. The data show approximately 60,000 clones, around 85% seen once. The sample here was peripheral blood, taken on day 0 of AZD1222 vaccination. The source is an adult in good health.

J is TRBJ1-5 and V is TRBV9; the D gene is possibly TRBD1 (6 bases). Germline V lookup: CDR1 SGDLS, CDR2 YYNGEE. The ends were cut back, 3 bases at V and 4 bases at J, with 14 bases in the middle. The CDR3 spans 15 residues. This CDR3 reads CASSASNRVNQPQHF. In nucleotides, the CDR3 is TGTGCCAGCAGCGCGTCAAACAGGGTTAATCAGCCCCAGCATTTT.

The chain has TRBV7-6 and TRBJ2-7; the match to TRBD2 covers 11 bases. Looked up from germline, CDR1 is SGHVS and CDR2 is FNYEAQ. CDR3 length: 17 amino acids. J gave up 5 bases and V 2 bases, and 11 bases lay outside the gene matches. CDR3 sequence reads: CASSLKLAGGFGHEQYF. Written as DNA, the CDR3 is TGTGCCAGCAGCTTAAAATTAGCGGGAGGGTTCGGGCACGAGCAGTACTTC.

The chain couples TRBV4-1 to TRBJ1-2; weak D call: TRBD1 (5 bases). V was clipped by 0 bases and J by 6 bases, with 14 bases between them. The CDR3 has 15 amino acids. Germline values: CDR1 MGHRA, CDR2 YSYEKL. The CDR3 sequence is CASSQDIRADNGYTF. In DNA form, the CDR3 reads TGCGCCAGCAGCCAAGATATACGGGCGGACAATGGCTACACCTTC.

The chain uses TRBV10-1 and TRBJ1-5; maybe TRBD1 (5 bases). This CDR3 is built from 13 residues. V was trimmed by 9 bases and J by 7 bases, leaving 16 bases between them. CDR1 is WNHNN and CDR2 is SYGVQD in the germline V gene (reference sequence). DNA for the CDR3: TGCGCCAGAGGGGAGGCTCCGCTCCAGCCCCAGCATTTT. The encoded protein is CARGEAPLQPQHF.

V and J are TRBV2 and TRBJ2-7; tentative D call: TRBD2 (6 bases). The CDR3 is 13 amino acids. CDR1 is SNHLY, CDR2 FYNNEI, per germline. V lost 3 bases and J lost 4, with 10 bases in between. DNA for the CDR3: TGTGCCAGCAGTGAGGAGGGACCTTACGAGCAGTACTTC. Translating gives CASSEEGPYEQYF.

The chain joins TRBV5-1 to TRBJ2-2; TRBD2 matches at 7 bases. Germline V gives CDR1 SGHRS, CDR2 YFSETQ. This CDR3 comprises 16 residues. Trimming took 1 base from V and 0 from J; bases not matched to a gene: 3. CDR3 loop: CASSLTGGTNTGELFF. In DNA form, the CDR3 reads TGCGCCAGCAGCTTGACGGGGGGAACGAACACCGGGGAGCTGTTTTTT. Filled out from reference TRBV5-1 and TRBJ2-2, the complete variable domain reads KAGVTQTPRYLIKTRGQQVTLSCSPISGHRSVSWYQQTPGQGLQFLFEYFSETQRNKGNFPGRFSGRQFSNSRSEMNVSTLELGDSALYLCASSLTGGTNTGELFFGEGSRLTVL.

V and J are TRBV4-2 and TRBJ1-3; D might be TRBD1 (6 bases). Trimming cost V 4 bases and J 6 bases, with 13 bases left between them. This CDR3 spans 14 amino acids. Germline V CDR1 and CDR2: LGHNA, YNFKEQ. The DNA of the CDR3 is TGTGCCAGCAGCCCTGCAGGGGTCTTAAACACCATATATTTT. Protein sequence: CASSPAGVLNTIYF.

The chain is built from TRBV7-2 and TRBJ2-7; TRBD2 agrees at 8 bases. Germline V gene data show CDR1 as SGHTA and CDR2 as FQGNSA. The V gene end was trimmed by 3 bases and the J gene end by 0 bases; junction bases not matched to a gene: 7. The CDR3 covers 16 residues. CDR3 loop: CASSLLGGRSSYEQYF. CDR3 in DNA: TGTGCCAGCAGCTTGCTGGGCGGGAGGAGCTCCTACGAGCAGTACTTC.

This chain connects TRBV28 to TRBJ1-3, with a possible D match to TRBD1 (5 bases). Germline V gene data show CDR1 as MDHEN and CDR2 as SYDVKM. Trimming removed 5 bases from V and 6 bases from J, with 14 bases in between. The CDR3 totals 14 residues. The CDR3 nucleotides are TGTGCCAGCAGTCCCGGGGACCGTTTAAACACCATATATTTT. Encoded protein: CASSPGDRLNTIYF. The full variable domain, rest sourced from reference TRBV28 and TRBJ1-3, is DVKVTQSSRYLVKRTGEKVFLECVQDMDHENMFWYRQDPGLGLRLIYFSYDVKMKEKGDIPEGYSVSREKKERFSLILESASTNQTSMYLCASSPGDRLNTIYFGEGSWLTVV.

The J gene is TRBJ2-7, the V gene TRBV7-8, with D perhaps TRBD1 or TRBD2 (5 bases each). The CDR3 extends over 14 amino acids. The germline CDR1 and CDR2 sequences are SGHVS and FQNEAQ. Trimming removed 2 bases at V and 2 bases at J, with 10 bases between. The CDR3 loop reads CASSLIGGTYEQYF. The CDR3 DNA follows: TGTGCCAGCAGCTTAATTGGGGGTACCTACGAGCAGTACTTC.

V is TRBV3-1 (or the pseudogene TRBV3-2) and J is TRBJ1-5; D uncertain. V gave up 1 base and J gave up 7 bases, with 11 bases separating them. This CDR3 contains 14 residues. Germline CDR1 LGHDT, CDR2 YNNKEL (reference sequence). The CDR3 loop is CASSQGSGEQPQHF. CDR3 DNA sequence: TGTGCCAGCAGCCAAGGGTCGGGCGAACAGCCCCAGCATTTT.

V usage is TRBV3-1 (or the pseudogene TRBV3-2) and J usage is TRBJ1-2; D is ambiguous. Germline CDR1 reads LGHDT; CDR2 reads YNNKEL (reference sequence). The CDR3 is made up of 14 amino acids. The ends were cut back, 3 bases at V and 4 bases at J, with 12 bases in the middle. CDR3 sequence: CASSHLSGLYGYTF. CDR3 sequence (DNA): TGTGCCAGCAGCCACCTGAGTGGGCTCTATGGCTACACCTTC.

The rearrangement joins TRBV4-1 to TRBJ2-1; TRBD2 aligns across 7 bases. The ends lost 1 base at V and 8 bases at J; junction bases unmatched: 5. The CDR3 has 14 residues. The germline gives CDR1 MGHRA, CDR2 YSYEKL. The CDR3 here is CASSQGGSLHEQFF. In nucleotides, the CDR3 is TGCGCCAGCAGCCAAGGCGGGAGTCTCCATGAGCAGTTCTTC.

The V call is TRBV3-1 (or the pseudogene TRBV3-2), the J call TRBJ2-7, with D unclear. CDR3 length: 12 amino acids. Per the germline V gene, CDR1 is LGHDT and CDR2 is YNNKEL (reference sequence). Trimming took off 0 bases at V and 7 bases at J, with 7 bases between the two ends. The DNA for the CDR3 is TGTGCCAGCAGCCAAGATTCGTGGGAGCAGTACTTC. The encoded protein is CASSQDSWEQYF.